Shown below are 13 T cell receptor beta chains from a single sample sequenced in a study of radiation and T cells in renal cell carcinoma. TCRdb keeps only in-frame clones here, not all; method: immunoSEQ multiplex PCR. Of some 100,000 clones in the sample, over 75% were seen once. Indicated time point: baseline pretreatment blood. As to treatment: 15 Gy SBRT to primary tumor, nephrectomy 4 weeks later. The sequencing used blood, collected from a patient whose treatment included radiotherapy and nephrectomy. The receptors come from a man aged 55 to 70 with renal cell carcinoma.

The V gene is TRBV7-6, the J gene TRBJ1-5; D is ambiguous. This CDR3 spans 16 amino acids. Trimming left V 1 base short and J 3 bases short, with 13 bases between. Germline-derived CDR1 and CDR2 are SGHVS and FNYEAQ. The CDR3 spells CASSLGPDGLNQPQHF. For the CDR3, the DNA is TGTGCCAGCAGCTTAGGGCCGGACGGACTCAATCAGCCCCAGCATTTT.

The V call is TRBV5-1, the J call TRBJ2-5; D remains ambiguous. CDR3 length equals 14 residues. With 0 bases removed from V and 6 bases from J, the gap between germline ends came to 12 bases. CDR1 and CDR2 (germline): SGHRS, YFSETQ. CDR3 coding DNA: TGCGCCAGCAGCTTGGCGGTCGGGCGGAAGACCCAGTACTTC. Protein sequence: CASSLAVGRKTQYF.

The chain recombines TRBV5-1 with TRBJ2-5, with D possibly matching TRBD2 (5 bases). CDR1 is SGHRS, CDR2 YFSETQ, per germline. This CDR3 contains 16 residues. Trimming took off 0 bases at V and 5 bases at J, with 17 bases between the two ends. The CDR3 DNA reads TGCGCCAGCAGCTTGGGGGCCAGCCATTCGGGGGAGACCCAGTACTTC. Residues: CASSLGASHSGETQYF.

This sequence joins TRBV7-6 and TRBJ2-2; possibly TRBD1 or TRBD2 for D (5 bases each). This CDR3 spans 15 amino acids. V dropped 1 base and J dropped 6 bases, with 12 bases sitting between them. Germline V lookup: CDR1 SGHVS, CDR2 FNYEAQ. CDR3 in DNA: TGTGCCAGCAGCTTAGAACCGGGACGGGCCGGGGAGCTGTTTTTT. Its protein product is CASSLEPGRAGELFF.

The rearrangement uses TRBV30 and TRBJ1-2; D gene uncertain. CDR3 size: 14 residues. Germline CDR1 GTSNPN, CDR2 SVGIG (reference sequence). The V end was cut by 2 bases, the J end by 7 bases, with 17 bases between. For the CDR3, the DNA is TGTGCCTGGAGTCTTACGGAGAGCTTAAGTGGCTACACCTTC. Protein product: CAWSLTESLSGYTF.

CDR3 sequence: CASSLLGTGPNEQYF. The CDR3 DNA sequence: TGCGCCAGCAGCTTGCTGGGGACAGGGCCCAACGAGCAGTACTTC. This chain links TRBV5-1 with TRBJ2-7, with 9 bases aligning to TRBD1. CDR1 is SGHRS and CDR2 is YFSETQ in the germline V gene. The CDR3 length is 15 residues. The trim removed 1 base at V and 5 bases at J, leaving 7 bases unmatched.

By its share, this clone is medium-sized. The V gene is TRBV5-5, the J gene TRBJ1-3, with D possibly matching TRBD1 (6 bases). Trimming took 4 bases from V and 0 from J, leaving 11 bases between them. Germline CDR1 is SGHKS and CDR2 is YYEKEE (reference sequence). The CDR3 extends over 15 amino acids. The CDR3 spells CASSPRTVSGNTIYF. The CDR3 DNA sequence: TGTGCCAGCAGCCCTCGGACAGTCTCTGGAAACACCATATATTTT.

The CDR3: CASSPPSSEQYF. Written as DNA, the CDR3 is TGTGCCAGCAGCCCCCCGTCCTCAGAGCAGTACTTC. The rearrangement uses TRBV7-2 and TRBJ2-7; D not certain. V lost 5 bases and J lost 7, with 12 bases in between. The CDR3 covers 12 residues. Germline values: CDR1 SGHTA, CDR2 FQGNSA.

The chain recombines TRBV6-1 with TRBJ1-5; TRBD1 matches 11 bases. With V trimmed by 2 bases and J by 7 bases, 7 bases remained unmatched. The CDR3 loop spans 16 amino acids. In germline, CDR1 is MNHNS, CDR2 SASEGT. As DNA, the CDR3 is TGTGCCAGCAGTGAAAGAAGGACAGGGGGCCGACAGCCCCAGCATTTT. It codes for CASSERRTGGRQPQHF.

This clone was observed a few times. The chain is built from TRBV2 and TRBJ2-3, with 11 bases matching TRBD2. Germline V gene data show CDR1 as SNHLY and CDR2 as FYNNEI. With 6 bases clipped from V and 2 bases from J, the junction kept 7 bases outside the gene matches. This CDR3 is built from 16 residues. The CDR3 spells CASSEQGLADTDTQYF. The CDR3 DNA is TGTGCCAGCAGCGAACAGGGACTAGCGGACACAGATACGCAGTATTTT. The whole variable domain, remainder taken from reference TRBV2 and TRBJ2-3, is EPEVTQTPSHQVTQMGQEVILRCVPISNHLYFYWYRQILGQKVEFLVSFYNNEISEKSEIFDDQFSVERPDGSNFTLKIRSTKLEDSAMYFCASSEQGLADTDTQYFGPGTRLTVL.

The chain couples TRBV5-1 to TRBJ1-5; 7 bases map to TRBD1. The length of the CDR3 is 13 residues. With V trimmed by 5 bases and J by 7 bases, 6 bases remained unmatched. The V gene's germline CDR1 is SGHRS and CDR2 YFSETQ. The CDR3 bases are TGCGCCAGCAGTTACAGGGGCGAGCAGCCCCAGCATTTT. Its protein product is CASSYRGEQPQHF.

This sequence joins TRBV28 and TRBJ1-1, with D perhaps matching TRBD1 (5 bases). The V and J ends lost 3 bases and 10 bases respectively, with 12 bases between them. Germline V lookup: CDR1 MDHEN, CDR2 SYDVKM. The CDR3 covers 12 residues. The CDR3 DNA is TGTGCCAGCAGTTTGCCGGGACTGATAGCTTTCTTT. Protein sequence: CASSLPGLIAFF.

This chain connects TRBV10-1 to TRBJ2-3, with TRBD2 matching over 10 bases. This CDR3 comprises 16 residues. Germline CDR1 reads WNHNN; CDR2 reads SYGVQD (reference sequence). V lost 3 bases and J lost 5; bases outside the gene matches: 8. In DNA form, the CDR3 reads TGCGCCAGCAGTGACTTTTTAGCGGGAGGTGGAGATACGCAGTATTTT. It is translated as CASSDFLAGGGDTQYF.